Shown below are 10 T cell receptor beta chains from a single sample sequenced in a study of blood T cell repertoires in COVID-19. TCRdb keeps only in-frame clones here, not all; method: immunoSEQ multiplex PCR. This sample has about 330,000 clones; roughly nine tenths occur once, and the top ten carry nearly 6.5%. Source material: peripheral blood. Receptor source: a man younger than 35 who had recovered from COVID-19.

The V call is TRBV9, the J call TRBJ1-1; no reliable D call. V was clipped by 4 bases and J by 1 base, with 8 bases between them. The CDR3 is made up of 13 amino acids. CDR1 is SGDLS, CDR2 YYNGEE, per germline. CDR3 region: CASSQWANTEAFF. CDR3 bases: TGTGCCAGCAGCCAATGGGCGAACACTGAAGCTTTCTTT. The complete variable domain, with remaining parts taken from reference TRBV9 and TRBJ1-1, reads DSGVTQTPKHLITATGQRVTLRCSPRSGDLSVYWYQQSLDQGLQFLIQYYNGEERAKGNILERFSAQQFPDLHSELNLSSLELGDSALYFCASSQWANTEAFFGQGTRLTVV.

The genes are TRBV4-3 and TRBJ1-1; D might be TRBD1 (5 bases). V lost 1 base and J lost 4, with 10 bases in between. The length of the CDR3 is 14 residues. Germline loops: CDR1 LGHNA, CDR2 YSLEER. CDR3 DNA sequence: TGCGCCAGCAGCCAAGTTGGGGGGGGCACTGAAGCTTTCTTT. Translating it yields CASSQVGGGTEAFF.

V usage is TRBV19 and J usage is TRBJ1-6; possible D gene TRBD1, 5 bases. Germline loops: CDR1 LNHDA, CDR2 SQIVND (reference sequence). The length of the CDR3 is 13 residues. V lost 9 bases to trimming and J lost 0 bases, with 6 bases between them. The CDR3 coding sequence is TGTGCCAGCAGGGACTCCTATAATTCACCCCTCCACTTT. Residues: CASRDSYNSPLHF.

V usage is TRBV7-8 and J usage is TRBJ2-7; a possible D gene is TRBD1 (5 bases). Germline V CDR1 and CDR2: SGHVS, FQNEAQ. The CDR3 is made up of 14 amino acids. V was cut by 5 bases and J by 9 bases, with 20 bases left in between. The CDR3 is CASSPNPGPQGQYF. CDR3 nucleotide sequence: TGTGCCAGCAGCCCAAACCCGGGCCCGCAGGGGCAGTACTTC.

The table lists this clone with a count of one. This rearrangement joins TRBV2 to TRBJ1-2; 9 nucleotides match TRBD1. The CDR3 contains 12 residues. The V gene end was trimmed by 11 bases and the J gene end by 7 bases; junction bases not matched to a gene: 8. The germline CDR1 and CDR2 sequences are SNHLY and FYNNEI. CDR3 coding DNA: TGTGCCCCGGACAGGGGAGAACCTGGCTACACCTTC. Translated, it gives CAPDRGEPGYTF.

The rearrangement links TRBV19 to TRBJ2-1; a weak D match, TRBD2 (6 bases). CDR3 length: 12 residues. Trimming removed 5 bases at V and 6 bases at J, with 8 bases between. CDR1 is LNHDA and CDR2 is SQIVND in the germline V gene (reference sequence). CDR3 residues: CASSGGFNEQFF. In nucleotides, the CDR3 is TGTGCCAGTAGTGGGGGGTTCAATGAGCAGTTCTTC.

CDR3 in DNA: TGCGCCAGCAGAATAGGACAGGGGGCATTCCATGGCTACACCTTC. Its protein is CASRIGQGAFHGYTF. The chain uses TRBV5-1 and TRBJ1-2; 11 bases line up with TRBD1. The CDR3 extends over 15 amino acids. The germline V gene has CDR1 SGHRS and CDR2 YFSETQ. Trimming at V came to 5 bases and at J to 6 bases, leaving 9 bases not matched to a gene.

The rearrangement links TRBV19 to TRBJ1-3, with unresolved D. Germline CDR1 is LNHDA and CDR2 is SQIVND (reference sequence). This CDR3 contains 21 residues. Deletions cut 6 bases from V and 1 base from J, with 31 bases between. CDR3 sequence (DNA): TGTGCCAGTAGCACTAAGACCCCACAGTGGGAGAGATCAAGGTCTGGAAACACCATATATTTT. Translation: CASSTKTPQWERSRSGNTIYF.

This sequence joins TRBV27 and TRBJ1-2; no firm D call. V lost 4 bases and J lost 4, with 13 bases in between. Germline-derived CDR1 and CDR2 are MNHEY and SMNVEV (reference sequence). The CDR3 runs to 14 residues. The CDR3 region has the DNA TGTGCCAGCAGTTCCTTGGCGGGCCCCTATGGCTACACCTTC. Translation: CASSSLAGPYGYTF.

The chain couples TRBV6-5 to TRBJ2-7; possibly TRBD2 for D (6 bases). The CDR3 contains 14 residues. Between the trimmed V and J ends, which lost 5 bases and 6 bases, there was a span of 17 bases. CDR1 is MNHEY, CDR2 SVGAGI, per germline. In DNA form, the CDR3 reads TGTGCCAGCAGTAGCTACGGGGGACCGTCCGAGCAGTACTTC. This translates into CASSSYGGPSEQYF.